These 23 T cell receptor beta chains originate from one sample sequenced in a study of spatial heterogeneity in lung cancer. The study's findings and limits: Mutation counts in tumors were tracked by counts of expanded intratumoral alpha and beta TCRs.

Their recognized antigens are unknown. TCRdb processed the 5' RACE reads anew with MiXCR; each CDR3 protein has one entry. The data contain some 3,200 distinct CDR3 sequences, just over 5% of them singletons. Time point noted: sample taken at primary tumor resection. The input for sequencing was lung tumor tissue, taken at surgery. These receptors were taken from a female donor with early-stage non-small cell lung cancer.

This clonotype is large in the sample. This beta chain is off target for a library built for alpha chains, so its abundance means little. The CDR3 protein is CATSNVRQGSSGANVLTF. CDR3 nucleotides: TGTGCCACCAGTAACGTACGACAGGGGAGCTCTGGGGCCAACGTCCTGACTTTC. The J gene is TRBJ2-6, the V gene TRBV24-1; 8 nucleotides line up with TRBD1. J gave up 0 bases and V 6 bases, and 9 bases lay outside the gene matches. Per the germline V gene, CDR1 is KGHDR and CDR2 is SFDVKD. The CDR3 totals 18 residues.

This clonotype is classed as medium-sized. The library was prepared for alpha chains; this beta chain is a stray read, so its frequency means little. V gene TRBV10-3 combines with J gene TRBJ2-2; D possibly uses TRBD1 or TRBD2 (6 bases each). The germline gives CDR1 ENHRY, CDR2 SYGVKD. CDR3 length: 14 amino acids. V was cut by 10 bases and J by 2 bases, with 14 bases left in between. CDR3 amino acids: CATGGTTNTGELFF. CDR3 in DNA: TGTGCCACCGGCGGGACAACCAACACCGGGGAGCTGTTTTTT.

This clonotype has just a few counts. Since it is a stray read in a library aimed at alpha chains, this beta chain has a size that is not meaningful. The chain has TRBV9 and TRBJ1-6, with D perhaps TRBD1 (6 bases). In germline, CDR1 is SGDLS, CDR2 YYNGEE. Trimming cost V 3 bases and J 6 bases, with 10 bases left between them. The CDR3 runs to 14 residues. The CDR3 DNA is TGTGCCAGCAGCGCGGACAGCTTTAATTCACCCCTCCACTTT. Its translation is CASSADSFNSPLHF. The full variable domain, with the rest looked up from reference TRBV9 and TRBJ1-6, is DSGVTQTPKHLITATGQRVTLRCSPRSGDLSVYWYQQSLDQGLQFLIQYYNGEERAKGNILERFSAQQFPDLHSELNLSSLELGDSALYFCASSADSFNSPLHFGNGTRLTVT.

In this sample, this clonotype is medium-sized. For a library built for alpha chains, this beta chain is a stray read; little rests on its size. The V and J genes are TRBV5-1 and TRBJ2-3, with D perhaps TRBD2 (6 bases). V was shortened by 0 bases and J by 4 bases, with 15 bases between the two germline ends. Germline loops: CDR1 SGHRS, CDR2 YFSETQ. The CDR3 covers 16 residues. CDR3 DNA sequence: TGCGCCAGCAGCTTGGCCAGGTCAGGGAGGCCAGATACGCAGTATTTT. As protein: CASSLARSGRPDTQYF.

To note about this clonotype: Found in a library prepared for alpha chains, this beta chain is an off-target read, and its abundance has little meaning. The CDR3 reads CASSQDWDREAFF. DNA for the CDR3: TGTGCCAGCAGCCAAGACTGGGATCGTGAAGCTTTCTTT. The genes are TRBV3-1 and TRBJ1-1; D uncertain. There are 13 residues in the CDR3. Per germline, CDR1 LGHDT and CDR2 YNNKEL (reference sequence). V shed 0 bases and J shed 7 bases, with 9 bases lying between them.

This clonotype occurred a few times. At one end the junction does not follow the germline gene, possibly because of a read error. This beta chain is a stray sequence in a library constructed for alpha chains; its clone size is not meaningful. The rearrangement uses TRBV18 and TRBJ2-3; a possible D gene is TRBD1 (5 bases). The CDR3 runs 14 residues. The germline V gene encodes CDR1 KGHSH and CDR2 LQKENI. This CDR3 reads CASSLDDSIDPQYF. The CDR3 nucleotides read TGTGCCAGCTCACTGGACGACAGCATAGATCCGCAGTATTTT.

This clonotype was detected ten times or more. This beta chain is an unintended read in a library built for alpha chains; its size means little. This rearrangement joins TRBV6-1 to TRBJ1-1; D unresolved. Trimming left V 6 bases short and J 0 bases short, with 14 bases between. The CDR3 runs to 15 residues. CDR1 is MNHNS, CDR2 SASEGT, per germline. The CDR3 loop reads CASSSLVVMNTEAFF. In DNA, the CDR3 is TGTGCCAGCAGCTCTTTGGTTGTTATGAACACTGAAGCTTTCTTT.

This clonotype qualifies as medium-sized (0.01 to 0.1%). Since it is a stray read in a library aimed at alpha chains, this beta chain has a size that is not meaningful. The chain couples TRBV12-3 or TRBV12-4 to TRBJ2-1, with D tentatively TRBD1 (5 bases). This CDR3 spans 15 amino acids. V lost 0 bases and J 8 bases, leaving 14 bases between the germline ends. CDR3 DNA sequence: TGTGCCAGCAGTTTAGCCGATCAGGGTAGACATGAGCAGTTCTTC. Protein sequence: CASSLADQGRHEQFF.

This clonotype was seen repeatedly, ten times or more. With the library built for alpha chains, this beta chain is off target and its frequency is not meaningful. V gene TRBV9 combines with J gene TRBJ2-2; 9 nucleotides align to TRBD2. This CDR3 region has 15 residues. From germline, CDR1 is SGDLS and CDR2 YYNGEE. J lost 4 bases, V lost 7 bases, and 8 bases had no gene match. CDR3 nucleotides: TGTGCCAGCGGAATAGCGGGGGCTTTCACCGGGGAGCTGTTTTTT. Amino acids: CASGIAGAFTGELFF.

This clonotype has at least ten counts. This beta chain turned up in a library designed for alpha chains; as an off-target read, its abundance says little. CDR3 DNA: TGTGCCAGCAGCGTAGGGGCGGGGGCCGCTGGAAACACCATATATTTT. Protein: CASSVGAGAAGNTIYF. The genes are TRBV9 and TRBJ1-3; D is perhaps TRBD1 (6 bases). V lost 0 bases to trimming and J lost 2 bases, with 12 bases between them. The germline CDR1 and CDR2 sequences are SGDLS and YYNGEE. The CDR3 covers 16 residues.

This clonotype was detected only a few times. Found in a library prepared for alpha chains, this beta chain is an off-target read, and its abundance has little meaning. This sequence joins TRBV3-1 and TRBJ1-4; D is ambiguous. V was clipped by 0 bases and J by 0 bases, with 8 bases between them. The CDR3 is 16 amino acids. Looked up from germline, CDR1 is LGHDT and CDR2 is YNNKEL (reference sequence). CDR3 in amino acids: CASSQDVPATNEKLFF. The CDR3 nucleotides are TGTGCCAGCAGCCAAGATGTTCCCGCAACTAATGAAAAACTGTTTTTT.

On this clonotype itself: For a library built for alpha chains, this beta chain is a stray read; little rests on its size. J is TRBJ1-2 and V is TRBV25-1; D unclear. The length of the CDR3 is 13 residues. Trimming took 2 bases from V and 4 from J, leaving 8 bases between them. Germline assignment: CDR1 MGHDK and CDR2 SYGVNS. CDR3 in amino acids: CASSENTGYGYTF. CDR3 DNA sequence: TGTGCCAGCAGTGAAAACACCGGCTATGGCTACACCTTC.

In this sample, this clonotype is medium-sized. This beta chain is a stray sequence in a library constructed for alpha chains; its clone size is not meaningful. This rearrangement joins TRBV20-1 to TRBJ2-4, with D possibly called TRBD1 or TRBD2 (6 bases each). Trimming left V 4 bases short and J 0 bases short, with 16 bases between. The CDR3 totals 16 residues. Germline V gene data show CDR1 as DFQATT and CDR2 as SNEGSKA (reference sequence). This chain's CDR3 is CSATGGRGLAKNIQYF. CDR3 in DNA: TGCAGTGCTACCGGAGGCAGGGGACTAGCCAAAAACATTCAGTACTTC.

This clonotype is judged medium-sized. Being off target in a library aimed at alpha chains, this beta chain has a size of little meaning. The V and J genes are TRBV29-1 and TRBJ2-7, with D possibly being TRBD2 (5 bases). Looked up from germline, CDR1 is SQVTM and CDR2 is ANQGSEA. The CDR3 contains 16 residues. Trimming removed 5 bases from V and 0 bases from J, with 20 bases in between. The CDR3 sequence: CSVTDHSSGSSYEQYF. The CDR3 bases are TGCAGCGTTACTGACCATTCCAGCGGAAGCTCCTACGAGCAGTACTTC.

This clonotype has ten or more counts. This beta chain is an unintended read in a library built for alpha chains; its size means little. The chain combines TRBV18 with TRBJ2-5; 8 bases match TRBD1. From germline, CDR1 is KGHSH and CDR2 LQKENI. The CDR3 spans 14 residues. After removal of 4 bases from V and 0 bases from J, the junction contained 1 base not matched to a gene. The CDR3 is CASSQGQDQETQYF. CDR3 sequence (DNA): TGTGCCAGCTCACAGGGACAGGACCAAGAGACCCAGTACTTC.

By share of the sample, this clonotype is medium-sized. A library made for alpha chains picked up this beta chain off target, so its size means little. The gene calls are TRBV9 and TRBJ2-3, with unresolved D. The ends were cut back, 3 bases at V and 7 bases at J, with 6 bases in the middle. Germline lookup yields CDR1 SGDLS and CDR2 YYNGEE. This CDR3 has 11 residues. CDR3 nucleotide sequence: TGTGCCAGCAGCGATTCTCATACGCAGTATTTT. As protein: CASSDSHTQYF.

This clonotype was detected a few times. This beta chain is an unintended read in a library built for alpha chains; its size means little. The CDR3 DNA is TGTGCCAGCAGCCCGGGACAGGGGGCGAGTCAGCCCCAGCATTTT. This gives the protein CASSPGQGASQPQHF. The chain joins TRBV12-3 or TRBV12-4 to TRBJ1-5; TRBD1 aligns across 12 bases. The CDR3 consists of 15 residues. The V and J ends lost 6 bases and 6 bases, in that order; junction bases with no gene match: 6.

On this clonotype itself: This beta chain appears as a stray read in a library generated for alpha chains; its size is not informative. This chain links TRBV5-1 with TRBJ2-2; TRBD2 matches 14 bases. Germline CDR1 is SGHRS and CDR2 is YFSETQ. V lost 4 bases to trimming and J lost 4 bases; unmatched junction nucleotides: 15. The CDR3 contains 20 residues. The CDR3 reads CASSPEGLAGDRKGTGELFF. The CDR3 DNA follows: TGCGCCAGCAGCCCGGAGGGACTAGCGGGAGATAGAAAAGGCACCGGGGAGCTGTTTTTT.

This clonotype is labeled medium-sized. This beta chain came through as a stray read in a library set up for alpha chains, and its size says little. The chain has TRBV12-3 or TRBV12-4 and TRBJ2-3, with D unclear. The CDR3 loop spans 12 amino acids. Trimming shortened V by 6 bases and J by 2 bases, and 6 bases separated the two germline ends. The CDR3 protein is CASSRTTDTQYF. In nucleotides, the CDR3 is TGTGCCAGCAGCAGAACCACAGATACGCAGTATTTT.

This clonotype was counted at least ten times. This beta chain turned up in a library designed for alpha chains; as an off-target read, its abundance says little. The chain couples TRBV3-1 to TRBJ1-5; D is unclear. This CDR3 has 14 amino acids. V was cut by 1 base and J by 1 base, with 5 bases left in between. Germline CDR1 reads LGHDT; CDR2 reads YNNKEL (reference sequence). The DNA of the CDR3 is TGTGCCAGCAGCCAAGGAGGGAGCAATCAGCCCCAGCATTTT. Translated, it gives CASSQGGSNQPQHF.

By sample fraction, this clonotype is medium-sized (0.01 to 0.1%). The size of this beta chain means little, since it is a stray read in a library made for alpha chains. DNA for the CDR3: TGCAGTGCTAGAGTTAAAGGCTTGAACACTGAAGCTTTCTTT. Protein sequence: CSARVKGLNTEAFF. The J gene is TRBJ1-1, the V gene TRBV20-1; D is uncertain. CDR1 DFQATT and CDR2 SNEGSKA come from the germline V gene (reference sequence). There are 14 residues in the CDR3. V was pared by 1 base and J by 0 bases, with 9 bases between.

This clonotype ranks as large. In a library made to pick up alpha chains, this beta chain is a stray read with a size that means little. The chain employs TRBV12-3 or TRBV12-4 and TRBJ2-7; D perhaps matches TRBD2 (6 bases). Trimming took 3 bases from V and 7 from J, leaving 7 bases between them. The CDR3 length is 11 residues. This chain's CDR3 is CASSFGGEQYF. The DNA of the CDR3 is TGTGCCAGCAGTTTTGGAGGGGAGCAGTACTTC.

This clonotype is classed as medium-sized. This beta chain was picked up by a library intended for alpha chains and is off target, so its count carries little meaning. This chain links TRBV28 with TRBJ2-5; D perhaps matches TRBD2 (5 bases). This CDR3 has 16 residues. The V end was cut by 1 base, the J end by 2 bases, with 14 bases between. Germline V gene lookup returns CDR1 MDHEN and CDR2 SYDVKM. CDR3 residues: CASSLSPRGWQETQYF. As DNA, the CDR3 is TGTGCCAGCAGTTTATCCCCCCGGGGTTGGCAAGAGACCCAGTACTTC.